The 32 T cell receptor beta chains reported below all come from one sample, sequenced in a study of blood T cell repertoires in COVID-19 (TCRdb year 2020). Receptor libraries were prepared by the immunoSEQ multiplex PCR assay. In its TCRdb copy, this immuneACCESS table keeps in-frame sequences only and misses some clones. Where compared with another copy, unresolved V genes explain less than half of these, and the others have no known cause. Counted in this sample were some 180,000 clones; around 90% of them appeared once. The top ten clonotypes cover 0.62% of the sample. Sequences were obtained from peripheral blood. All receptors come from a man in his fifties or sixties with acute or convalescent COVID-19.

The rearrangement joins TRBV28 to TRBJ2-2; 10 nucleotides line up with TRBD1. CDR1 is MDHEN and CDR2 is SYDVKM in the germline V gene. The CDR3 consists of 14 residues. J was trimmed by 6 bases and V by 5 bases; bases with no gene match: 3. CDR3 nucleotides: TGTGCCAGCAGTGCGACAGGGGGCTCCGGGGAGCTGTTTTTT. This translates into CASSATGGSGELFF.

This CDR3 is CASSSAVDRFYNEQFF. The CDR3 DNA reads as TGTGCCAGCAGCTCAGCTGTGGACAGATTCTACAATGAGCAGTTCTTC. This chain uses TRBV5-8 with TRBJ2-1; perhaps TRBD1 as D (6 bases). Trimming removed 3 bases at V and 3 bases at J, with 16 bases between. Germline V gene data show CDR1 as SGHTS and CDR2 as YDEGEE. The CDR3 runs to 16 residues.

The rearrangement joins TRBV27 to TRBJ2-7; 10 positions agree with TRBD1. Germline V gene sequence: CDR1 MNHEY, CDR2 SMNVEV (reference sequence). This CDR3 comprises 16 residues. The trim removed 0 bases at V and 4 bases at J, leaving 6 bases unmatched. The DNA of the CDR3 is TGTGCCAGCAGTTTATCGCTGGGACAGGGGTCGTACGAGCAGTACTTC. Its translation is CASSLSLGQGSYEQYF.

The sample holds a few counts of this clone. The V gene is TRBV4-1, the J gene TRBJ2-3; maybe TRBD2 (6 bases). The CDR3 has 19 residues. Trimming pared 3 bases from V and 0 bases from J, leaving 22 bases between. Germline CDR1 and CDR2: MGHRA and YSYEKL. The CDR3 sequence: CASSHGGLRERGSTDTQYF. For the CDR3, the DNA is TGCGCCAGCAGCCACGGAGGGTTACGGGAGCGCGGGAGCACAGATACGCAGTATTTT.

J is TRBJ2-2 and V is TRBV9; a possible D gene is TRBD1 (5 bases). Trimming removed 5 bases at V and 4 bases at J, with 15 bases between. CDR1 SGDLS and CDR2 YYNGEE come from the germline V gene. The CDR3 extends over 15 amino acids. DNA for the CDR3: TGTGCCAGCAGTAGTATAGGGGTGGGCACCGGGGAGCTGTTTTTT. Translating it yields CASSSIGVGTGELFF.

This clone was found a few times. This chain joins TRBV5-8 and TRBJ2-2; TRBD1 matches at 7 bases. This CDR3 has 15 residues. Germline V lookup: CDR1 SGHTS, CDR2 YDEGEE. J lost 4 bases, V lost 1 base, and 4 bases had no gene match. CDR3 nucleotides: TGTGCCAGCAGCTTGAGGGGGCGCGGCACCGGGGAGCTGTTTTTT. It yields the protein CASSLRGRGTGELFF.

This chain connects TRBV29-1 to TRBJ2-1; D possibly corresponds to TRBD2 (5 bases). The germline V and J ends were trimmed by 7 bases and 8 bases, with 21 bases remaining between them. The CDR3 consists of 14 residues. The germline V gene encodes CDR1 SQVTM and CDR2 ANQGSEA. In DNA, the CDR3 is TGCAGCGCCCTGACGCTCGGACTCGGCTATGAGCAGTTCTTC. It yields the protein CSALTLGLGYEQFF.

Only a few counts were recorded for this clone. V gene TRBV7-9 combines with J gene TRBJ1-3; D is undetermined. This CDR3 is built from 16 residues. V was trimmed by 1 base and J by 0 bases, leaving 10 bases between them. CDR1 and CDR2 (germline): SEHNR, FQNEAQ (reference sequence). The CDR3: CASSLGAGLSGNTIYF. The CDR3 DNA follows: TGTGCCAGCAGCTTAGGGGCAGGCCTCTCTGGAAACACCATATATTTT.

J is TRBJ2-3 and V is TRBV5-6; 7 nucleotides align to TRBD1. Losses at the gene ends were 4 bases for V and 4 bases for J; bases not matched to a gene: 3. CDR3 length: 13 amino acids. Germline CDR1 and CDR2: SGHDT and YYEEEE. The CDR3 region is CASSTGQADTQYF. The CDR3 DNA sequence: TGTGCCAGCAGCACCGGACAGGCAGATACGCAGTATTTT.

V gene TRBV28 combines with J gene TRBJ1-1; 10 bases fit TRBD1. Per germline, CDR1 MDHEN and CDR2 SYDVKM. This CDR3 contains 15 residues. With 4 bases clipped from V and 1 base from J, the junction kept 3 bases outside the gene matches. The CDR3 here is CASSSWTGGNTEAFF. CDR3 coding DNA: TGTGCCAGCAGTTCATGGACAGGGGGGAACACTGAAGCTTTCTTT. The full variable domain, completed using reference TRBV28 and TRBJ1-1, is DVKVTQSSRYLVKRTGEKVFLECVQDMDHENMFWYRQDPGLGLRLIYFSYDVKMKEKGDIPEGYSVSREKKERFSLILESASTNQTSMYLCASSSWTGGNTEAFFGQGTRLTVV.

The chain combines TRBV5-4 with TRBJ2-5; TRBD2 agrees at 9 bases. V was pared by 4 bases and J by 5 bases, with 6 bases of the junction left unmatched. Germline V gene lookup returns CDR1 SGHNT and CDR2 YYREEE (reference sequence). The CDR3 loop spans 14 amino acids. In DNA form, the CDR3 reads TGTGCCAGCAGCCACGGGACTAGCAAGGAGACCCAGTACTTC. It yields the protein CASSHGTSKETQYF. The full variable domain, its missing parts supplied by reference TRBV5-4 and TRBJ2-5, is ETGVTQSPTHLIKTRGQQVTLRCSSQSGHNTVSWYQQALGQGPQFIFQYYREEENGRGNFPPRFSGLQFPNYSSELNVNALELDDSALYLCASSHGTSKETQYFGPGTRLLVL.

The J gene is TRBJ2-3, the V gene TRBV29-1, with 10 bases that match TRBD2. Germline V gene data show CDR1 as SQVTM and CDR2 as ANQGSEA. The junction had 3 bases not matched to a gene; V was cut back by 5 bases and J by 1 base. The CDR3 loop spans 14 amino acids. Here the CDR3 reads CSVSGTSGTDTQYF. The CDR3 DNA sequence: TGCAGCGTTTCCGGGACTAGCGGCACAGATACGCAGTATTTT.

V gene TRBV29-1 combines with J gene TRBJ2-1; 8 nucleotides agree with TRBD1. Germline V lookup: CDR1 SQVTM, CDR2 ANQGSEA. CDR3 length equals 17 residues. With V trimmed by 3 bases and J by 0 bases, 10 bases remained unmatched. CDR3 protein: CSVEGRGQGASYNEQFF. CDR3 sequence (DNA): TGCAGCGTTGAGGGAAGGGGCCAGGGGGCCTCCTACAATGAGCAGTTCTTC.

This chain joins TRBV4-1 and TRBJ2-1; 8 nucleotides align to TRBD2. CDR1 is MGHRA and CDR2 is YSYEKL in the germline V gene. V lost 6 bases to trimming and J lost 5 bases; unmatched junction nucleotides: 6. The CDR3 is 14 residues long. Here the CDR3 DNA reads TGCGCCAGCAGGAAAGCGGGAGCGGACAATGAGCAGTTCTTC. This codes for CASRKAGADNEQFF.

The count of this clone is one. This chain joins TRBV15 and TRBJ1-5; D remains unclear. Trimming stripped 4 bases from V and 1 base from J, with 11 bases between. This CDR3 contains 15 residues. Germline V CDR1 and CDR2: LNHNV, YYDKDF (reference sequence). The CDR3 sequence is CATSTTRASNQPQHF. CDR3 DNA sequence: TGTGCCACCAGCACAACCCGCGCAAGCAATCAGCCCCAGCATTTT.

In DNA, the CDR3 is TGTGCCAGCAGCCAGGACAGGGAAAGACCCCTCCACTTT. Residues: CASSQDRERPLHF. This rearrangement joins TRBV6-5 to TRBJ1-6, with TRBD1 identical over 8 bases. Germline CDR1 reads MNHEY; CDR2 reads SVGAGI. The CDR3 has 13 residues. Trimming at V came to 6 bases and at J to 12 bases, leaving 7 bases not matched to a gene.

The chain has TRBV11-2 and TRBJ1-4; 7 nucleotides align to TRBD1. Germline V gene lookup returns CDR1 SGHAT and CDR2 FQNNGV. V was pared by 5 bases and J by 7 bases, with 7 bases of the junction left unmatched. The CDR3 runs to 14 residues. CDR3 amino acids: CASSRGGNGEKLFF. For the CDR3, the DNA is TGTGCCAGCAGCCGAGGGGGCAACGGTGAAAAACTGTTTTTT.

The chain is built from TRBV18 and TRBJ2-2, with 8 bases identical to TRBD1. The CDR3 loop spans 17 amino acids. The trim removed 0 bases at V and 6 bases at J, leaving 9 bases unmatched. Germline CDR1 KGHSH, CDR2 LQKENI. The chain's CDR3 is CASSPPVQGAFAGELFF. CDR3 in DNA: TGTGCCAGCTCACCACCGGTCCAGGGGGCCTTTGCCGGGGAGCTGTTTTTT.

V usage is TRBV7-9 and J usage is TRBJ1-4; no firm D call. The CDR3 runs 13 residues. Germline CDR1 is SEHNR and CDR2 is FQNEAQ (reference sequence). V lost 5 bases and J lost 14, with 18 bases in between. The CDR3 is CASSAPGSVPLFF. The CDR3 DNA reads TGTGCCAGCAGCGCCCCGGGGTCGGTACCCCTGTTTTTT.

This clone was found a few times. The chain links TRBV6-6 to TRBJ2-7; D is unclear. Germline values: CDR1 MNHNY, CDR2 SVGAGI (reference sequence). Trimming took 6 bases from V and 3 from J, leaving 9 bases between them. The CDR3 consists of 12 residues. The DNA for the CDR3 is TGTGCCAGCAGCCCCAGTGACTACGAGCAGTACGTC. Translating it yields CASSPSDYEQYV.

V and J are TRBV30 and TRBJ1-2; D is possibly TRBD1 (6 bases). Looked up from germline, CDR1 is GTSNPN and CDR2 is SVGIG (reference sequence). Trimming removed 4 bases from V and 3 bases from J, with 12 bases in between. The length of the CDR3 is 13 residues. The CDR3 loop is CAWKLQGDYGYTF. The CDR3 DNA reads TGTGCCTGGAAGCTACAGGGCGACTATGGCTACACCTTC.

The rearrangement joins TRBV15 to TRBJ2-5, with D perhaps matching TRBD2 (5 bases). Germline loops: CDR1 LNHNV, CDR2 YYDKDF (reference sequence). V gave up 6 bases and J gave up 5 bases, with 19 bases separating them. This CDR3 comprises 15 residues. CDR3 protein: CATSRGEPVGETQYF. Written as DNA, the CDR3 is TGTGCCACCAGTCGGGGAGAGCCGGTCGGGGAGACCCAGTACTTC.

This clone appeared once. The chain carries TRBV14 and TRBJ2-7, with a tentative D call TRBD2 (6 bases). Germline CDR1 is SGHDN and CDR2 is FVKESK. This CDR3 contains 14 residues. Deletions cut 1 base from V and 3 bases from J, with 10 bases between. CDR3 coding DNA: TGTGCCAGCAGCCAAGGGCGGGGTGGCTACGAGCAGTACTTC. Translating gives CASSQGRGGYEQYF.

This clone occurred a few times. In DNA, the CDR3 is TGTGCCAGCTCATTAGGACAGAGTTACACTGAAGCTTTCTTT. Its protein product is CASSLGQSYTEAFF. This chain connects TRBV18 to TRBJ1-1; maybe TRBD1 (6 bases). V dropped 5 bases and J dropped 3 bases, with 13 bases sitting between them. In germline, CDR1 is KGHSH, CDR2 LQKENI. The CDR3 is 14 residues long.

The chain employs TRBV30 and TRBJ1-5; weak D call: TRBD1 (5 bases). V was clipped by 0 bases and J by 0 bases, with 9 bases between them. Germline-derived CDR1 and CDR2 are GTSNPN and SVGIG (reference sequence). This CDR3 contains 15 residues. The CDR3 bases are TGTGCCTGGAGTGTACGGGGGGGTAGCAATCAGCCCCAGCATTTT. Amino acid sequence: CAWSVRGGSNQPQHF.

This clone turned up a few times. Other DNA sequences in the same sample also yield this CDR3. The rearrangement uses TRBV3-1 (or the pseudogene TRBV3-2) and TRBJ1-4; D uncertain. The germline V and J ends were trimmed by 3 bases and 8 bases, with 7 bases remaining between them. CDR1 LGHDT and CDR2 YNNKEL come from the germline V gene (reference sequence). The CDR3 loop spans 12 amino acids. CDR3 DNA sequence: TGTGCCAGCAGCCAGGGCAGGGAAAAACTGTTTTTT. Its translation is CASSQGREKLFF.

V gene TRBV28 combines with J gene TRBJ1-5; D perhaps matches TRBD1 (6 bases). Germline CDR1 MDHEN, CDR2 SYDVKM. V lost 6 bases and J lost 0, with 21 bases in between. This CDR3 region has 18 residues. The CDR3 sequence: CASRDHRTVRYSNQPQHF. CDR3 nucleotides: TGTGCCAGCAGAGACCACCGGACAGTCCGTTATAGCAATCAGCCCCAGCATTTT.

The chain carries TRBV11-1 and TRBJ2-5, with a possible D match to TRBD1 (5 bases). V was shortened by 1 base and J by 4 bases, with 10 bases between the two germline ends. The CDR3 spans 14 residues. The germline V gene has CDR1 SGHAT and CDR2 FQDESV (reference sequence). The CDR3 nucleotides are TGTGCCAGCAGCTTAGAGGGGCGGAGAGAGACCCAGTACTTC. Translating gives CASSLEGRRETQYF.

This clone was seen only once. The chain has TRBV5-1 and TRBJ2-3; possible D gene TRBD2, 6 bases. Looked up from germline, CDR1 is SGHRS and CDR2 is YFSETQ. The CDR3 is made up of 16 amino acids. V was trimmed by 4 bases and J by 6 bases, leaving 21 bases between them. CDR3 in DNA: TGCGCCAGCAGCGCCCGGGGGAGCGGACCGGGGGATACGCAGTATTTT. It codes for CASSARGSGPGDTQYF.

This rearrangement joins TRBV6-5 to TRBJ1-2, with 12 bases aligning to TRBD1. Germline CDR1 reads MNHEY; CDR2 reads SVGAGI. The trim removed 11 bases at V and 4 bases at J, leaving 8 bases unmatched. The CDR3 extends over 14 amino acids. CDR3 region: CAGGTGGIGYGYTF. Written as DNA, the CDR3 is TGTGCCGGCGGGACAGGGGGCATCGGCTATGGCTACACCTTC.

V gene TRBV4-2 combines with J gene TRBJ2-1; D remains ambiguous. Germline V gene sequence: CDR1 LGHNA, CDR2 YNFKEQ. This CDR3 comprises 13 residues. The V and J ends lost 0 bases and 5 bases respectively, with 5 bases between them. The DNA for the CDR3 is TGTGCCAGCAGCCAAGATTATGACAATGAGCAGTTCTTC. Protein: CASSQDYDNEQFF.

This clone was picked up one time. The rearrangement uses TRBV3-1 (or the pseudogene TRBV3-2) and TRBJ2-4, with D possibly being TRBD1 (6 bases). Trimming took 1 base from V and 6 from J, leaving 10 bases between them. Germline loops: CDR1 LGHDT, CDR2 YNNKEL (reference sequence). This CDR3 contains 14 residues. Written as DNA, the CDR3 is TGTGCCAGCAGCCAAGCCTCCAGGGGAAACATTCAGTACTTC. Translating gives CASSQASRGNIQYF.